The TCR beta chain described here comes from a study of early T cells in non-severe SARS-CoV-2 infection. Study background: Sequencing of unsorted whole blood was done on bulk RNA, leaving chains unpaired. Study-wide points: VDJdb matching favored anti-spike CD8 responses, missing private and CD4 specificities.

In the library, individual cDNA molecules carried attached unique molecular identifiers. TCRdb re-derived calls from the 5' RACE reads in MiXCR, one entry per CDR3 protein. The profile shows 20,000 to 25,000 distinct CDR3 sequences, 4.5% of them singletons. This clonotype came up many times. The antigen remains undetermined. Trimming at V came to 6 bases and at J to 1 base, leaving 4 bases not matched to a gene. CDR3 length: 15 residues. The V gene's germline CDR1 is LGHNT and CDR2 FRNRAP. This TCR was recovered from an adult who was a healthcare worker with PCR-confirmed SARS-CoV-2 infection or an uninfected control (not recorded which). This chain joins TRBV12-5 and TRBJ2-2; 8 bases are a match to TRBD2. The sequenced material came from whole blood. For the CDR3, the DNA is TGTGCTAGTGGACCGGGAGGGGAGAACACCGGGGAGCTGTTTTTT. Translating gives CASGPGGENTGELFF.